Shown below are 26 T cell receptor beta chains from a single sample sequenced in a study of pediatric ulcerative colitis. Data came from immunoSEQ multiplex PCR; TCRdb stores just in-frame clones and leaves some out. The sample carries 55,000 to 75,000 clones, 80% to 90% recorded once. Sequencing was performed on blood. The origin of the receptors is a boy younger than 18 with severe ulcerative colitis.

On this clone: The junction shows a germline mismatch at one end, possibly a read error. The V and J genes are TRBV29-1 and TRBJ2-5, with 8 bases matching TRBD2. CDR1 SQVTM and CDR2 ANQGSEA come from the germline V gene. CDR3 length: 13 residues. The CDR3 is CSVEGLAEETQYF. The DNA of the CDR3 is TGCAGCGTCGAAGGACTAGCAGAAGAGACCCAGTACTTC.

The chain uses TRBV6-4 and TRBJ2-2; perhaps TRBD2 as D (5 bases). This CDR3 has 14 amino acids. The germline CDR1 and CDR2 sequences are MRHNA and SNTAGT. V lost 4 bases, J lost 4 bases, and 10 bases lay in between. This chain's CDR3 is CASSGVAFTGELFF. The CDR3 DNA sequence: TGTGCCAGCAGTGGGGTAGCGTTCACCGGGGAGCTGTTTTTT.

This chain joins TRBV7-9 and TRBJ2-1; 10 nucleotides agree with TRBD2. J was trimmed by 12 bases and V by 5 bases; bases with no gene match: 13. This CDR3 comprises 15 residues. The germline V gene encodes CDR1 SEHNR and CDR2 FQNEAQ (reference sequence). CDR3 sequence: CASSPGLAELLGQFF. The CDR3 DNA sequence: TGTGCCAGCAGCCCAGGACTAGCGGAGCTTTTGGGGCAGTTCTTC.

V gene TRBV7-2 combines with J gene TRBJ2-5; D is tentatively TRBD1 or TRBD2 (5 bases each). This CDR3 contains 15 residues. With 2 bases removed from V and 9 bases from J, the gap between germline ends came to 19 bases. Germline assignment: CDR1 SGHTA and CDR2 FQGNSA. CDR3 sequence reads: CASSLSRGPGLAQYF. CDR3 nucleotides: TGTGCCAGCAGCTTATCAAGGGGACCAGGGTTGGCCCAGTACTTC.

The J gene is TRBJ2-7, the V gene TRBV5-4; TRBD2 might be the D (8 bases). V lost 5 bases and J 4 bases, leaving 19 bases between the germline ends. CDR1 SGHNT and CDR2 YYREEE come from the germline V gene (reference sequence). This CDR3 comprises 15 residues. This CDR3 reads CASSPGGGLGYEQYF. CDR3 nucleotides: TGTGCCAGCAGTCCAGGGGGGGGACTAGGATACGAGCAGTACTTC.

The chain joins TRBV6-5 to TRBJ2-1; 7 positions agree with TRBD2. The CDR3 runs to 15 residues. Trimming cost V 7 bases and J 8 bases; bases outside gene matches: 14. Germline V lookup: CDR1 MNHEY, CDR2 SVGAGI. The CDR3 protein is CASTRSGREFHEQFF. CDR3 bases: TGTGCCAGCACTCGCTCAGGGCGGGAGTTCCATGAGCAGTTCTTC.

This clone was seen a handful of times. CDR3 bases: TGTGCCAGCAGCCGGGGAGCGAACACTGAAGCTTTCTTT. Translated, it gives CASSRGANTEAFF. This chain uses TRBV6-5 with TRBJ1-1; D gene unclear. Trimming removed 6 bases from V and 1 base from J, with 9 bases in between. This CDR3 region has 13 residues. Germline CDR1 reads MNHEY; CDR2 reads SVGAGI.

V gene TRBV11-2 combines with J gene TRBJ2-1, with 13 bases matching TRBD2. V was pared by 1 base and J by 8 bases, with 14 bases of the junction left unmatched. Germline CDR1 is SGHAT and CDR2 is FQNNGV. The CDR3 covers 19 residues. The CDR3, as DNA: TGTGCCAGCAGCTTAGGGACTAGCGGGAGCACATATCCGGGCTATGAGCAGTTCTTC. It encodes CASSLGTSGSTYPGYEQFF.

The chain uses TRBV27 and TRBJ2-3; TRBD2 matches 7 bases. The CDR3 runs 16 residues. CDR1 and CDR2 from the germline V gene are MNHEY and SMNVEV (reference sequence). Trimming removed 3 bases from V and 4 bases from J; junction bases left unmatched: 10. As DNA, the CDR3 is TGTGCCAGCAGTTTGCTGAGACTAGCATCCCCAGATACGCAGTATTTT. This gives the protein CASSLLRLASPDTQYF.

The chain recombines TRBV5-8 with TRBJ2-1; tentative D call: TRBD1 (6 bases). CDR1 and CDR2 (germline): SGHTS, YDEGEE. This CDR3 is built from 16 residues. The ends were cut back, 2 bases at V and 4 bases at J, with 16 bases in the middle. The CDR3 here is CASSFRRTDTYNEQFF. CDR3 nucleotides: TGTGCCAGCAGCTTTCGGCGGACAGACACTTACAATGAGCAGTTCTTC.

The chain is built from TRBV5-4 and TRBJ1-2; D gene unclear. Looked up from germline, CDR1 is SGHNT and CDR2 is YYREEE (reference sequence). The CDR3 loop spans 16 amino acids. Trimming removed 4 bases at V and 1 base at J, with 17 bases between. The chain's CDR3 is CASSPVSPGDNYGYTF. CDR3 in DNA: TGTGCCAGCAGCCCAGTCTCCCCCGGGGATAACTATGGCTACACCTTC.

This clone was seen more than once but under ten times. The chain employs TRBV7-2 and TRBJ2-7; 14 bases agree with TRBD2. The CDR3 is 14 amino acids. CDR1 is SGHTA and CDR2 is FQGNSA in the germline V gene. Trimming removed 5 bases from V and 9 bases from J; junction bases left unmatched: 6. CDR3 in amino acids: CASSPGLAGDGQYF. Written as DNA, the CDR3 is TGTGCCAGCAGCCCGGGACTAGCGGGAGACGGGCAGTACTTC.

The chain recombines TRBV27 with TRBJ2-7, with 10 bases aligning to TRBD2. The germline gives CDR1 MNHEY, CDR2 SMNVEV (reference sequence). The CDR3 contains 14 residues. Germline trimming cut 7 bases from V and 4 bases from J; bases unmatched to any gene: 7. CDR3 coding DNA: TGTGCCAGCAATCAAGCGGGAGGGCCGTACGAGCAGTACTTC. This encodes CASNQAGGPYEQYF.

The chain employs TRBV5-1 and TRBJ2-3; TRBD2 aligns across 9 bases. Trimming cost V 1 base and J 5 bases; bases outside gene matches: 8. This CDR3 is 16 amino acids long. Looked up from germline, CDR1 is SGHRS and CDR2 is YFSETQ. CDR3 amino acids: CASSLFLAGSKDTQYF. For the CDR3, the DNA is TGCGCCAGCAGCTTGTTCCTAGCGGGGTCCAAAGATACGCAGTATTTT.

This chain connects TRBV30 to TRBJ2-7; a possible D gene is TRBD2 (5 bases). The CDR3 contains 12 residues. Germline V CDR1 and CDR2: GTSNPN, SVGIG (reference sequence). Trimming removed 5 bases from V and 0 bases from J, with 8 bases in between. The CDR3 DNA sequence: TGTGCCTGGGGCCGGGACTCCTACGAGCAGTACTTC. Its translation: CAWGRDSYEQYF.

This chain joins TRBV5-4 and TRBJ2-2; TRBD2 matches 8 bases. Germline assignment: CDR1 SGHNT and CDR2 YYREEE (reference sequence). This CDR3 comprises 15 residues. V was pared by 3 bases and J by 3 bases, with 4 bases of the junction left unmatched. The DNA for the CDR3 is TGTGCCAGCAGCTCCTCTAGCGGGTACACCGGGGAGCTGTTTTTT. Translating it yields CASSSSSGYTGELFF.

This rearrangement joins TRBV13 to TRBJ2-3, with 10 bases fitting TRBD1. Per germline, CDR1 PRHDT and CDR2 FYEKMQ (reference sequence). J gave up 5 bases and V 4 bases, and 9 bases lay outside the gene matches. The CDR3 runs to 16 residues. In nucleotides, the CDR3 is TGTGCCAGCAGCTATTCGAGACAGGGGGCTGAAGATACGCAGTATTTT. This codes for CASSYSRQGAEDTQYF. Based on the CDR3 plus reference TRBV13 and TRBJ2-3, the full variable domain is AAGVIQSPRHLIKEKRETATLKCYPIPRHDTVYWYQQGPGQDPQFLISFYEKMQSDKGSIPDRFSAQQFSDYHSELNMSSLELGDSALYFCASSYSRQGAEDTQYFGPGTRLTVL.

This clone was counted a single time. This chain's CDR3 is CASRGTSDIDTQYF. Written as DNA, the CDR3 is TGCGCCAGCAGAGGGACTAGTGATATAGATACGCAGTATTTT. The rearrangement links TRBV5-1 to TRBJ2-3; TRBD2 aligns across 8 bases. J gave up 5 bases and V 5 bases, and 7 bases lay outside the gene matches. The CDR3 totals 14 residues. CDR1 and CDR2 (germline): SGHRS, YFSETQ. Looking up the rest from reference TRBV5-1 and TRBJ2-3 gives the full variable domain: KAGVTQTPRYLIKTRGQQVTLSCSPISGHRSVSWYQQTPGQGLQFLFEYFSETQRNKGNFPGRFSGRQFSNSRSEMNVSTLELGDSALYLCASRGTSDIDTQYFGPGTRLTVL.

This CDR3 reads CASSLAPNYEQYF. The CDR3 region has the DNA TGCGCCAGCAGCTTGGCCCCGAACTACGAGCAGTACTTC. V and J are TRBV5-1 and TRBJ2-7; D call uncertain. V lost 0 bases, J lost 3 bases, and 7 bases lay in between. Germline CDR1 reads SGHRS; CDR2 reads YFSETQ. This CDR3 is built from 13 residues. The entire variable domain, with the rest obtained from reference TRBV5-1 and TRBJ2-7, is as follows: KAGVTQTPRYLIKTRGQQVTLSCSPISGHRSVSWYQQTPGQGLQFLFEYFSETQRNKGNFPGRFSGRQFSNSRSEMNVSTLELGDSALYLCASSLAPNYEQYFGPGTRLTVT.

V gene TRBV27 combines with J gene TRBJ2-1, with D unresolved. V gave up 10 bases and J gave up 0 bases, with 10 bases separating them. Germline values: CDR1 MNHEY, CDR2 SMNVEV (reference sequence). The CDR3 extends over 13 amino acids. CDR3 nucleotides: TGTGCCATCGCATCCAGCTCCTACAATGAGCAGTTCTTC. Encoded protein: CAIASSSYNEQFF.

Written as DNA, the CDR3 is TGCAGCGTTGAAGGGGGACTAGCGGGAGGGAAAAGCTCCTACAATGAGCAGTTCTTC. Translating it yields CSVEGGLAGGKSSYNEQFF. The chain is built from TRBV29-1 and TRBJ2-1, with 16 bases lining up with TRBD2. V dropped 1 base and J dropped 0; count of bases not matched to a gene: 6. Germline lookup yields CDR1 SQVTM and CDR2 ANQGSEA. CDR3 length equals 19 residues.

The V and J genes are TRBV30 and TRBJ2-7; D may be TRBD1 or TRBD2 (5 bases each). The CDR3 is 14 amino acids. Trimming left V 6 bases short and J 0 bases short, with 15 bases between. Germline values: CDR1 GTSNPN, CDR2 SVGIG (reference sequence). The CDR3 DNA is TGTGCCTGTAGGACCGGGACGGCCTCCTACGAGCAGTACTTC. Translating gives CACRTGTASYEQYF.

This clone occurred once. The chain employs TRBV19 and TRBJ2-6; maybe TRBD2 (5 bases). V was trimmed by 1 base and J by 0 bases, leaving 13 bases between them. The germline V gene has CDR1 LNHDA and CDR2 SQIVND (reference sequence). The CDR3 has 18 amino acids. CDR3 DNA sequence: TGTGCCAGTAGTATAGTTTCGGGATTCGACTCTGGGGCCAACGTCCTGACTTTC. This codes for CASSIVSGFDSGANVLTF.

This clone was seen only a few times. The chain uses TRBV30 and TRBJ1-5, with TRBD1 as a possible D gene (6 bases). This CDR3 contains 14 residues. V lost 2 bases, J lost 3 bases, and 11 bases lay in between. Germline CDR1 is GTSNPN and CDR2 is SVGIG (reference sequence). CDR3 sequence: CAWSKDSNNQPQHF. CDR3 nucleotide sequence: TGTGCCTGGAGTAAGGACAGTAACAATCAGCCCCAGCATTTT.

The chain joins TRBV11-2 to TRBJ1-2; D is perhaps TRBD1 (6 bases). The ends were cut back, 1 base at V and 6 bases at J, with 12 bases in the middle. CDR3 length: 14 residues. Germline loops: CDR1 SGHAT, CDR2 FQNNGV. CDR3 DNA sequence: TGTGCCAGCAGCTTAGCCCTCAAGGGGGATGGCTACACCTTC. Translating it yields CASSLALKGDGYTF.

The chain carries TRBV7-3 and TRBJ2-1; TRBD2 matches 13 bases. Germline CDR1 SGHTA, CDR2 FQGTGA. The junction had 0 bases not matched to a gene; V was cut back by 2 bases and J by 5 bases. The CDR3 runs 15 residues. The CDR3 nucleotides read TGTGCCAGCAGCTTAGGACTAGCGGGAGACAATGAGCAGTTCTTC. Amino acids: CASSLGLAGDNEQFF.